The 15 T cell receptor beta chains below all came from one sample that was sequenced in a study of cytomegalovirus exposure and HLA in healthy donors. PCR primers comprised 60 Vbeta and 13 Jbeta primers. The data were produced by immunoSEQ multiplex PCR, yet TCRdb's version contains in-frame clones alone and is incomplete. Counted here are about 100,000 clones, around 85% occurring once; the ten biggest clones make up more than 5%. Sequencing was done on a sample of PBMCs. These TCRs come from a man aged 40-50 years in good health and CMV-seropositive.

V and J are TRBV18 and TRBJ1-2; a possible D gene is TRBD1 (5 bases). The germline V gene has CDR1 KGHSH and CDR2 LQKENI. The CDR3 totals 13 residues. Trimming took off 6 bases at V and 8 bases at J, with 16 bases between the two ends. DNA of the CDR3: TGTGCCAGCTCCCTTGACAGTTATAGGGGCTACACCTTC. Translated, it gives CASSLDSYRGYTF.

The V call is TRBV5-1, the J call TRBJ2-1; 7 nucleotides align to TRBD2. Per germline, CDR1 SGHRS and CDR2 YFSETQ. Losses at the gene ends were 4 bases for V and 3 bases for J; bases not matched to a gene: 10. The CDR3 is 16 amino acids. The CDR3 loop reads CASSLGPLADYNEQFF. CDR3 nucleotide sequence: TGCGCCAGCAGCCTGGGGCCCCTAGCGGACTACAATGAGCAGTTCTTC.

The V gene is TRBV15, the J gene TRBJ2-7; 7 positions agree with TRBD1. CDR3 size: 15 residues. V gave up 0 bases and J gave up 7 bases; unmatched junction bases: 9. Germline lookup yields CDR1 LNHNV and CDR2 YYDKDF (reference sequence). CDR3 protein: CATSREKGAPGEQYF. The DNA of the CDR3 is TGTGCCACCAGCAGAGAGAAGGGGGCGCCTGGGGAGCAGTACTTC.

The chain joins TRBV18 to TRBJ2-7; D is ambiguous. This CDR3 region has 13 residues. Per germline, CDR1 KGHSH and CDR2 LQKENI. V dropped 3 bases and J dropped 7 bases, with 13 bases sitting between them. In DNA form, the CDR3 reads TGTGCCAGCTCACCTCCCAGGCTCGGTGAGCAGTACTTC. This gives the protein CASSPPRLGEQYF.

V and J are TRBV5-4 and TRBJ2-7; D perhaps matches TRBD1 (6 bases). The V gene's germline CDR1 is SGHNT and CDR2 YYREEE (reference sequence). V was pared by 0 bases and J by 1 base, with 8 bases between. CDR3 length: 14 residues. The CDR3, as DNA: TGTGCCAGCAGCTTGGAACAGGGTTCCTACGAGCAGTACTTC. This gives the protein CASSLEQGSYEQYF.

J is TRBJ2-1 and V is TRBV7-2; 10 bases are a match to TRBD2. CDR1 SGHTA and CDR2 FQGNSA come from the germline V gene. With 5 bases clipped from V and 7 bases from J, the junction kept 11 bases outside the gene matches. The CDR3 totals 16 residues. CDR3 amino acids: CASSNPTSGIRNEQFF. CDR3 sequence (DNA): TGTGCCAGCAGCAACCCAACTAGCGGGATTCGGAATGAGCAGTTCTTC.

The chain uses TRBV18 and TRBJ2-7; D remains ambiguous. This CDR3 comprises 14 residues. CDR1 is KGHSH, CDR2 LQKENI, per germline. Between the trimmed V and J ends, which lost 1 base and 2 bases, there was a span of 9 bases. The CDR3 loop is CASSPRRSTYEQYF. CDR3 nucleotide sequence: TGTGCCAGCTCACCACGGCGGAGTACCTACGAGCAGTACTTC.

This sequence joins TRBV19 and TRBJ2-3, with D perhaps matching TRBD2 (6 bases). The CDR3 runs to 13 residues. Germline loops: CDR1 LNHDA, CDR2 SQIVND (reference sequence). The V end was cut by 9 bases, the J end by 4 bases, with 14 bases between. CDR3 coding DNA: TGTGCCAGGGCGGGGATCGGCGCAGATACGCAGTATTTT. Amino acids: CARAGIGADTQYF.

This clone was seen a handful of times. The gene calls are TRBV6-1 and TRBJ1-1, with TRBD1 as a possible D gene (6 bases). The V gene's germline CDR1 is MNHNS and CDR2 SASEGT. The V gene lost 6 bases and the J gene lost 4 bases, with 15 bases spanning the gap. The CDR3 covers 14 residues. The CDR3 region is CASSLIGGVTEAFF. CDR3 nucleotide sequence: TGTGCCAGCAGCCTCATTGGGGGCGTCACTGAAGCTTTCTTT.

The chain links TRBV6-1 to TRBJ1-2, with 8 nucleotides matching TRBD1. The ends lost 6 bases at V and 8 bases at J; junction bases unmatched: 5. This CDR3 spans 12 amino acids. Germline CDR1 and CDR2: MNHNS and SASEGT. CDR3 in DNA: TGTGCCAGCAGCGGACAGGGACGCGGCTACACCTTC. It yields the protein CASSGQGRGYTF.

This clone was seen more than once but under ten times. The rearrangement uses TRBV28 and TRBJ1-6, with D possibly TRBD1 on 5 matching bases. The CDR3 runs to 14 residues. V gave up 8 bases and J gave up 8 bases, with 16 bases separating them. Germline CDR1 MDHEN, CDR2 SYDVKM. In nucleotides, the CDR3 is TGTGCCAGCGATCCGAGGCAGGGCCATTCACCCCTCCACTTT. Its protein product is CASDPRQGHSPLHF.

CDR3 nucleotide sequence: TGTGCCAGCAACAACAACTATGGCTACACCTTC. Amino acid sequence: CASNNNYGYTF. The chain recombines TRBV28 with TRBJ1-2; D gene ambiguous. V shed 7 bases and J shed 2 bases, with 5 bases lying between them. Germline lookup yields CDR1 MDHEN and CDR2 SYDVKM. This CDR3 contains 11 residues.

The J gene is TRBJ1-2, the V gene TRBV5-1, with D unresolved. Per germline, CDR1 SGHRS and CDR2 YFSETQ. The CDR3 runs 13 residues. V was trimmed by 5 bases and J by 4 bases, leaving 12 bases between them. The DNA of the CDR3 is TGCGCCAGCAGTGAAAACAGCTTCTATGGCTACACCTTC. Protein product: CASSENSFYGYTF.

The rearrangement uses TRBV19 and TRBJ1-2; a possible D gene is TRBD1 (6 bases). The CDR3 runs 13 residues. Germline V lookup: CDR1 LNHDA, CDR2 SQIVND (reference sequence). The V end lost 2 bases, the J end lost 8 bases, and 12 bases lay between the germline ends. For the CDR3, the DNA is TGTGCCAGTAGTATAACAGGGCCTTGGGGCTACACCTTC. Amino acids: CASSITGPWGYTF.

The V gene is TRBV6-1, the J gene TRBJ1-5; D is unclear. V gave up 9 bases and J gave up 2 bases, with 14 bases separating them. Germline lookup yields CDR1 MNHNS and CDR2 SASEGT. This CDR3 has 14 residues. The CDR3, as DNA: TGTGCCAGTCGGGAGGCAATAGGCAATCAGCCCCAGCATTTT. Its translation: CASREAIGNQPQHF.